This T cell receptor (beta chain) was sequenced during a study of T cells expressing NK-cell markers. Study-wide findings and caveats: Leadership of the CD3+CD56-NKG2C+ fraction also belonged to these clonotypes in several donors.

The CDR3 runs to 19 residues. Per the germline V gene, CDR1 is KGHSH and CDR2 is LQKENI. Comments on this clonotype: Its antigen is undetermined.

TCRdb re-called the 5' RACE reads and gives one entry per CDR3 protein, without DNA. This repertoire includes about 550,000 distinct CDR3 sequences. The chain is built from TRBV18 and TRBJ2-3; TCRdb names TRBD2, which stays unverified in the absence of DNA. The source is a man younger than 35 in good health. The specimen sequenced was blood T cells: a sorted CD56 or NKG2C T cell subset, CD4+ or CD8+ T cells, or bulk PBMC T cells (not recorded which). The CDR3 reads CASSPAHRTSVLSTDTQYF.